Shown below are 19 T cell receptor beta chains from a single sample sequenced in a study of T cells in tumors after PD-1 blockade. Clones were sequenced by immunoSEQ multiplex PCR, and TCRdb holds only the in-frame ones, with some missing. Altogether about 13,000 clones are present, 63% being singletons, with the ten largest covering more than 25%. The sequencing used tumor tissue, collected before anti-PD-1 treatment. Receptor source: a human donor with cutaneous squamous cell carcinoma.

This clone was seen only once. The V and J genes are TRBV10-3 and TRBJ2-1, with 9 nucleotides matching TRBD2. Germline V CDR1 and CDR2: ENHRY, SYGVKD. V was clipped by 3 bases and J by 9 bases; unmatched bases: 6. The length of the CDR3 is 14 residues. CDR3 in amino acids: CAISDSSGAREQFF. In DNA, the CDR3 is TGTGCCATCAGTGACTCTAGCGGGGCTCGTGAGCAGTTCTTC.

This clone was seen just once. This chain joins TRBV5-1 and TRBJ2-3; D is possibly TRBD1 or TRBD2 (5 bases each). The CDR3 totals 16 residues. The V end was cut by 3 bases, the J end by 4 bases, with 18 bases between. Germline CDR1 is SGHRS and CDR2 is YFSETQ. CDR3 residues: CASSSSGPRGADTQYF. The CDR3, as DNA: TGCGCCAGCAGCTCCTCCGGGCCCAGAGGGGCAGATACGCAGTATTTT.

V is TRBV3-1 (or the pseudogene TRBV3-2) and J is TRBJ2-3; 10 positions agree with TRBD1. Trimming at V came to 5 bases and at J to 2 bases, leaving 7 bases not matched to a gene. Germline CDR1 and CDR2: LGHDT and YNNKEL (reference sequence). The CDR3 sequence is 16 residues long. The CDR3 loop reads CASSTDRGAHTDTQYF. Here the CDR3 DNA reads TGTGCCAGCAGCACGGACAGGGGGGCGCACACAGATACGCAGTATTTT.

The J gene is TRBJ2-7, the V gene TRBV6-1; 7 nucleotides line up with TRBD2. The CDR3 runs 13 residues. Per germline, CDR1 MNHNS and CDR2 SASEGT. Germline trimming cut 3 bases from V and 5 bases from J; bases unmatched to any gene: 4. The CDR3 loop reads CASSEGRGDEQYF. CDR3 nucleotide sequence: TGTGCCAGCAGTGAGGGTCGGGGGGACGAGCAGTACTTC.

The V call is TRBV27, the J call TRBJ2-7, with D perhaps assigned TRBD1 or TRBD2 (6 bases each). Per germline, CDR1 MNHEY and CDR2 SMNVEV (reference sequence). Trimming cost V 5 bases and J 4 bases, with 15 bases left between them. The CDR3 is 14 amino acids. CDR3 nucleotides: TGTGCCAGCAGTCCCGGGGGACAACATTACGAGCAGTACTTC. Its protein product is CASSPGGQHYEQYF.

The rearrangement links TRBV5-6 to TRBJ2-3; possible D gene TRBD1, 7 bases. V was shortened by 0 bases and J by 5 bases, with 10 bases between the two germline ends. Germline CDR1 is SGHDT and CDR2 is YYEEEE. The CDR3 loop spans 14 amino acids. Here the CDR3 DNA reads TGTGCCAGCAGCTTGGGGAGGGGGCTAGATACGCAGTATTTT. Its translation: CASSLGRGLDTQYF. Drawing the rest from reference TRBV5-6 and TRBJ2-3, the complete variable domain is DAGVTQSPTHLIKTRGQQVTLRCSPKSGHDTVSWYQQALGQGPQFIFQYYEEEERQRGNFPDRFSGHQFPNYSSELNVNALLLGDSALYLCASSLGRGLDTQYFGPGTRLTVL.

This clone has only a few counts. The genes are TRBV29-1 and TRBJ2-2; D is ambiguous. CDR1 is SQVTM and CDR2 is ANQGSEA in the germline V gene. Trimming removed 7 bases at V and 3 bases at J, with 6 bases between. This CDR3 has 11 residues. This CDR3 is CSAGDTGELFF. The CDR3 coding sequence is TGCAGCGCGGGTGACACCGGGGAGCTGTTTTTT.

V is TRBV6-5 and J is TRBJ2-7; unclear D gene. Trimming removed 0 bases at V and 4 bases at J, with 7 bases between. The CDR3 length is 13 residues. Germline loops: CDR1 MNHEY, CDR2 SVGAGI. The CDR3 nucleotides are TGTGCCAGCAGTTACTCGAGTCGGTACGAGCAGTACTTC. Its protein product is CASSYSSRYEQYF.

The J gene is TRBJ2-1, the V gene TRBV6-5; 9 positions agree with TRBD2. There are 15 residues in the CDR3. The V and J ends lost 2 bases and 4 bases, in that order; junction bases with no gene match: 3. The germline CDR1 and CDR2 sequences are MNHEY and SVGAGI. As DNA, the CDR3 is TGTGCCAGCAGTTACGGGCTAGCGGGGTACAATGAGCAGTTCTTC. This translates into CASSYGLAGYNEQFF.

The chain carries TRBV2 and TRBJ2-2, with D possibly TRBD2 on 7 matching bases. Germline CDR1 is SNHLY and CDR2 is FYNNEI. Trimming cost V 4 bases and J 2 bases, with 14 bases left between them. CDR3 length equals 16 residues. The DNA of the CDR3 is TGTGCCAGCAGTGTGAACGGGGGGCTCAACACCGGGGAGCTGTTTTTT. Translation: CASSVNGGLNTGELFF. Drawing the rest from reference TRBV2 and TRBJ2-2, the complete variable domain is EPEVTQTPSHQVTQMGQEVILRCVPISNHLYFYWYRQILGQKVEFLVSFYNNEISEKSEIFDDQFSVERPDGSNFTLKIRSTKLEDSAMYFCASSVNGGLNTGELFFGEGSRLTVL.

This CDR3 is CASSFGQGSGGELFF. CDR3 nucleotide sequence: TGTGCCAGCAGCTTTGGACAGGGGAGTGGCGGGGAGCTGTTTTTT. This chain joins TRBV5-4 and TRBJ2-2; TRBD1 matches at 9 bases. The J segment lost 7 bases and the V segment lost 2 bases, leaving 6 bases of the junction unmatched. The CDR3 runs to 15 residues. Germline V gene lookup returns CDR1 SGHNT and CDR2 YYREEE (reference sequence).

This clone came up a few times. The J gene is TRBJ1-1, the V gene TRBV7-2; the D gene is possibly TRBD1 (6 bases). V was clipped by 1 base and J by 4 bases, with 10 bases between them. Germline CDR1 is SGHTA and CDR2 is FQGNSA. This CDR3 has 14 residues. CDR3 in amino acids: CASSLGGGGTEAFF. The CDR3 nucleotides read TGTGCCAGCAGCTTAGGAGGGGGGGGCACTGAAGCTTTCTTT.

The V and J genes are TRBV11-3 and TRBJ2-2; D not resolved. Trimming pared 6 bases from V and 7 bases from J, leaving 9 bases between. The germline CDR1 and CDR2 sequences are SGHNT and YENEEA. CDR3 length: 12 residues. Written as DNA, the CDR3 is TGTGCCAGCAGATTTTTGAACGGGGAGCTGTTTTTT. Translated, it gives CASRFLNGELFF. Together with reference TRBV11-3 and TRBJ2-2, the CDR3 gives the full variable domain: EAGVVQSPRYKIIEKKQPVAFWCNPISGHNTLYWYLQNLGQGPELLIRYENEEAVDDSQLPKDRFSAERLKGVDSTLKIQPAELGDSAVYLCASRFLNGELFFGEGSRLTVL.

V usage is TRBV10-1 and J usage is TRBJ2-3, with D perhaps matching TRBD1 (5 bases). Trimming left V 0 bases short and J 2 bases short, with 9 bases between. This CDR3 region has 15 residues. Germline V gene lookup returns CDR1 WNHNN and CDR2 SYGVQD (reference sequence). The CDR3 bases are TGCGCCAGCAGTGAGTCGGGGCAGATCACAGATACGCAGTATTTT. This gives the protein CASSESGQITDTQYF.

This clone is classed as medium-sized. The chain links TRBV15 to TRBJ2-4, with no clear D. Between the trimmed V and J ends, which lost 1 base and 0 bases, there was a span of 1 base. This CDR3 comprises 13 residues. CDR1 and CDR2 from the germline V gene are LNHNV and YYDKDF (reference sequence). Written as DNA, the CDR3 is TGTGCCACCAGCAGAGGAGCCAAAAACATTCAGTACTTC. This encodes CATSRGAKNIQYF.

This clone has a single count. This rearrangement joins TRBV7-6 to TRBJ2-1; 7 nucleotides line up with TRBD2. The germline V gene encodes CDR1 SGHVS and CDR2 FNYEAQ. This CDR3 region has 15 residues. V shed 5 bases, J shed 0 bases, and the junction held 4 bases outside the gene matches. CDR3 residues: CASSPSGSSYNEQFF. CDR3 DNA: TGTGCCAGCAGCCCTAGCGGATCCTCCTACAATGAGCAGTTCTTC.

The rearrangement links TRBV6-5 to TRBJ1-1; 8 nucleotides agree with TRBD1. The V gene end was trimmed by 5 bases and the J gene end by 5 bases; junction bases not matched to a gene: 10. The CDR3 covers 15 residues. Germline V gene lookup returns CDR1 MNHEY and CDR2 SVGAGI. The CDR3 DNA reads as TGTGCCAGCAGTCCTAACACAGGGGGTAAGACTGAAGCTTTCTTT. This codes for CASSPNTGGKTEAFF.

V is TRBV6-5 and J is TRBJ2-5; a possible D gene is TRBD2 (6 bases). This CDR3 contains 13 residues. Deletions cut 5 bases from V and 3 bases from J, with 10 bases between. CDR1 and CDR2 (germline): MNHEY, SVGAGI. The CDR3, as DNA: TGTGCCAGCAGTCGCGGGACGAAAGAGACCCAGTACTTC. Protein product: CASSRGTKETQYF.

The chain couples TRBV10-2 to TRBJ1-2; a possible D gene is TRBD1 (5 bases). Per the germline V gene, CDR1 is WSHSY and CDR2 is SAAADI. The CDR3 extends over 14 amino acids. Trimming cost V 1 base and J 4 bases, with 10 bases left between them. The CDR3: CASSELGGSYGYTF. CDR3 DNA: TGCGCCAGCAGTGAGTTGGGGGGTTCCTATGGCTACACCTTC.